These 19 T cell receptor beta chains originate from one sample sequenced in a study of CD8+CD57+ T cells in acquired aplastic anemia. Before being chosen for sequencing, patients had shown CD8+CD57+ cell expansion by flow cytometry. Investigators profiled TCR beta VDJ and CDR3 from genomic DNA template. TCRdb re-called the reads through MiXCR, storing one row per CDR3 protein. The table includes about 200,000 distinct CDR3 sequences, approximately 60% detected once. Sequencing was carried out using sorted CD4+, CD8+, or CD8+CD57+ T cells (not recorded which) from PBMCs. The receptors stem from a human donor with aplastic anemia.

The chain joins TRBV5-1 to TRBJ1-1; 7 bases are shared with TRBD1. The trim removed 3 bases at V and 4 bases at J, leaving 3 bases unmatched. This CDR3 is built from 13 residues. The germline V gene has CDR1 SGHRS and CDR2 YFSETQ. The CDR3 loop is CASSSTGLTEAFF. Here the CDR3 DNA reads TGCGCCAGCAGCTCGACAGGGCTCACTGAAGCTTTCTTT.

The rearrangement joins TRBV19 to TRBJ2-7, with D maybe TRBD1 (6 bases). The germline gives CDR1 LNHDA, CDR2 SQIVND (reference sequence). Trimming shortened V by 11 bases and J by 1 base, and 15 bases separated the two germline ends. The CDR3 length is 13 residues. CDR3 DNA sequence: TGTGCCCAAAGTAACAGGGCGTCCTACGAGCAGTACTTC. Encoded protein: CAQSNRASYEQYF.

The genes are TRBV19 and TRBJ2-1; TRBD2 matches 9 bases. V was clipped by 2 bases and J by 9 bases; unmatched bases: 8. From germline, CDR1 is LNHDA and CDR2 SQIVND (reference sequence). The CDR3 spans 15 residues. Written as DNA, the CDR3 is TGTGCCAGTAGTATAATTAGCGGGGGAAAAGGTGAGCAGTTCTTC. Translating gives CASSIISGGKGEQFF.

There are a few counts of this clonotype. This chain uses TRBV14 with TRBJ2-5, with D perhaps matching TRBD1 (5 bases). The CDR3 totals 15 residues. V was trimmed by 0 bases and J by 9 bases, leaving 17 bases between them. The germline V gene encodes CDR1 SGHDN and CDR2 FVKESK. The CDR3 DNA reads TGTGCCAGCAGCCAAGAAAGTGCAGGGCTTTCGGCCCAGTACTTC. This gives the protein CASSQESAGLSAQYF. Looking up the rest from reference TRBV14 and TRBJ2-5 gives the full variable domain: EAGVTQFPSHSVIEKGQTVTLRCDPISGHDNLYWYRRVMGKEIKFLLHFVKESKQDESGMPNNRFLAERTGGTYSTLKVQPAELEDSGVYFCASSQESAGLSAQYFGPGTRLLVL.

The rearrangement joins TRBV5-1 to TRBJ2-7, with TRBD1 matching 10 bases. CDR3 length equals 14 residues. V lost 4 bases and J lost 5; bases outside the gene matches: 6. Germline assignment: CDR1 SGHRS and CDR2 YFSETQ. CDR3 DNA: TGCGCCAGCAGCCCGGACAGGGGGTCCGACGAGCAGTACTTC. This codes for CASSPDRGSDEQYF.

The gene calls are TRBV5-8 and TRBJ2-5; D not certain. This CDR3 comprises 12 residues. V lost 4 bases and J 1 base, leaving 5 bases between the germline ends. The germline V gene encodes CDR1 SGHTS and CDR2 YDEGEE. The chain's CDR3 is CASSRAQETQYF. The CDR3 DNA is TGTGCCAGCAGCAGGGCCCAAGAGACCCAGTACTTC. The whole variable domain, filled in from reference TRBV5-8 and TRBJ2-5, reads EAGVTQSPTHLIKTRGQQATLRCSPISGHTSVYWYQQALGLGLQFLLWYDEGEERNRGNFPPRFSGRQFPNYSSELNVNALELEDSALYLCASSRAQETQYFGPGTRLLVL.

The rearrangement uses TRBV10-1 and TRBJ2-1; 10 positions match TRBD1. V lost 8 bases, J lost 7 bases, and 8 bases stayed unmatched. This CDR3 contains 14 residues. CDR1 and CDR2 (germline): WNHNN, SYGVQD (reference sequence). CDR3 coding DNA: TGCGCCAGCGCCCAGGGACAGGGGTTGAATGAGCAGTTCTTC. Protein: CASAQGQGLNEQFF.

The chain uses TRBV29-1 and TRBJ2-7, with 12 bases identical to TRBD2. V lost 7 bases to trimming and J lost 4 bases; unmatched junction nucleotides: 8. CDR1 and CDR2 (germline): SQVTM, ANQGSEA. The CDR3 spans 14 residues. The CDR3 DNA reads TGCAGCGCCCTCCTAGCGGGAGGGTATTACGAGCAGTACTTC. Residues: CSALLAGGYYEQYF.

This chain joins TRBV19 and TRBJ2-1; tentatively, D is TRBD2 (6 bases). There are 19 residues in the CDR3. The V end was cut by 5 bases, the J end by 0 bases, with 23 bases between. From germline, CDR1 is LNHDA and CDR2 SQIVND (reference sequence). CDR3 residues: CASSLRLVGTYSSYNEQFF. The CDR3 region has the DNA TGTGCCAGTAGTCTTCGGCTAGTGGGGACTTATAGCTCCTACAATGAGCAGTTCTTC.

J is TRBJ2-5 and V is TRBV29-1, with TRBD2 matching 12 bases. Losses at the gene ends were 8 bases for V and 9 bases for J; bases not matched to a gene: 13. This CDR3 comprises 14 residues. Germline CDR1 SQVTM, CDR2 ANQGSEA. Here the CDR3 DNA reads TGCAGCTCCTATAGGACTAGCGGGGTCCGGGCCCAGTACTTC. This encodes CSSYRTSGVRAQYF.

The V and J genes are TRBV24-1 and TRBJ2-3, with TRBD2 matching over 11 bases. The CDR3 runs 20 residues. V was pared by 3 bases and J by 1 base, with 14 bases of the junction left unmatched. Per the germline V gene, CDR1 is KGHDR and CDR2 is SFDVKD. The CDR3 protein is CATSDPPGTSGGNRTDTQYF. DNA for the CDR3: TGTGCCACCAGTGATCCGCCGGGGACTAGCGGCGGAAACCGCACAGATACGCAGTATTTT.

The V call is TRBV2, the J call TRBJ2-7; no clear D gene. Germline V gene data show CDR1 as SNHLY and CDR2 as FYNNEI. V was cut by 5 bases and J by 3 bases, with 14 bases left in between. This CDR3 is built from 14 residues. DNA for the CDR3: TGTGCCAGCAGTTTTCAGTCAGCCGTCTACGAGCAGTACTTC. Its translation: CASSFQSAVYEQYF.

This clonotype has at least ten counts. The chain is built from TRBV7-9 and TRBJ1-2, with 7 bases fitting TRBD1. The CDR3 totals 15 residues. The trim removed 5 bases at V and 7 bases at J, leaving 13 bases unmatched. Germline assignment: CDR1 SEHNR and CDR2 FQNEAQ (reference sequence). The CDR3 sequence: CASSRVVGGASGYTF. Here the CDR3 DNA reads TGTGCCAGCAGCCGTGTTGTAGGGGGCGCCTCTGGCTACACCTTC. Complete variable domain (other parts from reference TRBV7-9 and TRBJ1-2): DTGVSQNPRHKITKRGQNVTFRCDPISEHNRLYWYRQTLGQGPEFLTYFQNEAQLEKSRLLSDRFSAERPKGSFSTLEIQRTEQGDSAMYLCASSRVVGGASGYTFGSGTRLTVV.

This chain uses TRBV7-9 with TRBJ2-7; no clear D. There are 12 residues in the CDR3. V was cut by 5 bases and J by 6 bases, with 11 bases left in between. Germline-derived CDR1 and CDR2 are SEHNR and FQNEAQ (reference sequence). The CDR3 coding sequence is TGTGCCAGCAGCCTATTCTCTGGCGAGCAGTACTTC. Its protein is CASSLFSGEQYF.

This clonotype showed up many times. The chain is built from TRBV6-5 and TRBJ1-1; unclear D gene. Germline assignment: CDR1 MNHEY and CDR2 SVGAGI. This CDR3 has 13 residues. V was pared by 6 bases and J by 4 bases, with 12 bases between. DNA for the CDR3: TGTGCCAGCAGCCTGGGAGGGAGCACTGAAGCTTTCTTT. Its translation: CASSLGGSTEAFF.

This rearrangement joins TRBV20-1 to TRBJ1-1; 10 bases line up with TRBD1. Germline-derived CDR1 and CDR2 are DFQATT and SNEGSKA (reference sequence). The CDR3 covers 13 residues. After removal of 7 bases from V and 7 bases from J, the junction contained 9 bases not matched to a gene. The CDR3 spells CSGTGTGAGEAFF. CDR3 nucleotides: TGCAGTGGGACCGGGACAGGGGCGGGTGAAGCTTTCTTT.

This chain joins TRBV9 and TRBJ2-7, with D unresolved. The CDR3 contains 13 residues. Germline-derived CDR1 and CDR2 are SGDLS and YYNGEE. V lost 3 bases to trimming and J lost 6 bases, with 13 bases between them. This CDR3 is CASSGGPDGEQYF. The CDR3 DNA is TGTGCCAGCAGCGGAGGTCCCGACGGCGAGCAGTACTTC. The whole variable domain, filled in from reference TRBV9 and TRBJ2-7, reads DSGVTQTPKHLITATGQRVTLRCSPRSGDLSVYWYQQSLDQGLQFLIQYYNGEERAKGNILERFSAQQFPDLHSELNLSSLELGDSALYFCASSGGPDGEQYFGPGTRLTVT.

The chain uses TRBV10-3 and TRBJ2-7; weak D call: TRBD2 (5 bases). Germline V gene data show CDR1 as ENHRY and CDR2 as SYGVKD. V lost 4 bases and J 1 base, leaving 8 bases between the germline ends. The CDR3 is 13 residues long. CDR3 sequence: CAISASGSYEQYF. For the CDR3, the DNA is TGTGCCATCAGTGCGTCGGGATCCTACGAGCAGTACTTC.

As to this clonotype: Compared with germline, one end of the junction differs, possibly owing to a read error. This chain uses TRBV9 with TRBJ1-1; 7 nucleotides line up with TRBD1. The CDR3 contains 14 residues. CDR1 and CDR2 (germline): SGDLS, YYNGEE. The CDR3 region has the DNA TGCGCCAGCAGCTCCTGGGACAGTAACACTGAAGCTTTCTTT. Translating it yields CASSSWDSNTEAFF.